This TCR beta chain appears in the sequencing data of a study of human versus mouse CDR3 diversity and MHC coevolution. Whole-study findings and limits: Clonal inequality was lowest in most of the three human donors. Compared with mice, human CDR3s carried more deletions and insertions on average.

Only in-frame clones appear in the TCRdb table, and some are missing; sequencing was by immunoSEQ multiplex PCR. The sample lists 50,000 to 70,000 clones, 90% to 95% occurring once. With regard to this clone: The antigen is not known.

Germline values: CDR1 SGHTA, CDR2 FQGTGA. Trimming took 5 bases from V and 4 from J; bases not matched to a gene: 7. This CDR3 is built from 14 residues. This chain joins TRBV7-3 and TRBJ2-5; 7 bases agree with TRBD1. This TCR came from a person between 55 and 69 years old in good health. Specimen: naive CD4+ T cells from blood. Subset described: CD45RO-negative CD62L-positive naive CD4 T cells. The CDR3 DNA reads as TGTGCCAGCAGCCCCGGGACAGATGGAGAGACCCAGTACTTC. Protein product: CASSPGTDGETQYF. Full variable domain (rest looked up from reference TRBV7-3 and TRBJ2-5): GAGVSQTPSNKVTEKGKYVELRCDPISGHTALYWYRQSLGQGPEFLIYFQGTGAADDSGLPNDRFFAVRPEGSVSTLKIQRTERGDSAVYLCASSPGTDGETQYFGPGTRLLVL.